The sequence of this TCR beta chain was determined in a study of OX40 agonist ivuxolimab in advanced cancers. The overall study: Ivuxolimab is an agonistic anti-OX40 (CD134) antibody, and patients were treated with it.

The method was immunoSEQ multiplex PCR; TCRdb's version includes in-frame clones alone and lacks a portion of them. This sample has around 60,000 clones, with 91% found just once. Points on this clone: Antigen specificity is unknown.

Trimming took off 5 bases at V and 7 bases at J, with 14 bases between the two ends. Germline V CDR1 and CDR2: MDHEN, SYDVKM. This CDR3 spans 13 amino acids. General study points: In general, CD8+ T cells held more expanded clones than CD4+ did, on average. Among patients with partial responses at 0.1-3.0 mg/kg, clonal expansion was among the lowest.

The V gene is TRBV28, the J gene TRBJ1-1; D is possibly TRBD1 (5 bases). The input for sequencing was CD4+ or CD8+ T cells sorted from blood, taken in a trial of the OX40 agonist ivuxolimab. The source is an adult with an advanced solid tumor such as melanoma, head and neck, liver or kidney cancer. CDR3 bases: TGTGCCAGCAGTGGGCCGGGACCGATTGAAGCTTTCTTT. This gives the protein CASSGPGPIEAFF.